The 22 T cell receptor beta chains in this list originate from one sample, sequenced in a study of T-cell memory formation after mild COVID-19. Each CDR3 protein gets one entry after TCRdb re-called the 5' RACE reads with MiXCR. This sample has 140,000 or so distinct CDR3 sequences, with roughly 19% found just once. Material: PBMCs or a T cell subset sorted from them (not recorded which). The receptor set was obtained from an adult woman who had mild COVID-19 (a few samples of this study predate the infection). Cell type and time point are not known.

The V and J genes are TRBV3-1 and TRBJ2-1, with 12 bases lining up with TRBD2. Per the germline V gene, CDR1 is LGHDT and CDR2 is YNNKEL (reference sequence). Unmatched junction bases numbered 3, after V lost 0 bases and J lost 0 bases. This CDR3 has 18 residues. The CDR3 loop reads CASSQDTSGGFSYNEQFF. The CDR3 DNA is TGTGCCAGCAGCCAAGATACTAGCGGGGGGTTCTCCTACAATGAGCAGTTCTTC.

The chain links TRBV30 to TRBJ1-2; D is unclear. Germline V CDR1 and CDR2: GTSNPN, SVGIG (reference sequence). V lost 2 bases to trimming and J lost 4 bases, with 11 bases between them. This CDR3 region has 13 residues. CDR3 amino acids: CAWSSERGYGYTF. CDR3 nucleotides: TGTGCCTGGAGTTCAGAACGGGGCTATGGCTACACCTTC. The full variable domain, completed using reference TRBV30 and TRBJ1-2, is SQTIHQWPATLVQPVGSPLSLECTVEGTSNPNLYWYRQAAGRGLQLLFYSVGIGQISSEVPQNLSASRPQDRQFILSSKKLLLSDSGFYLCAWSSERGYGYTFGSGTRLTVV.

The chain couples TRBV6-5 to TRBJ1-5, with 7 bases matching TRBD1. The CDR3 runs 14 residues. The germline gives CDR1 MNHEY, CDR2 SVGAGI. V dropped 6 bases and J dropped 4; count of bases not matched to a gene: 6. CDR3 residues: CASRGQRTNQPQHF. Written as DNA, the CDR3 is TGTGCCAGCAGGGGACAGCGTACTAATCAGCCCCAGCATTTT.

This clonotype was counted between two and nine times. The chain has TRBV30 and TRBJ2-1, with D uncertain. Trimming removed 1 base from V and 0 bases from J, with 7 bases in between. The germline gives CDR1 GTSNPN, CDR2 SVGIG (reference sequence). There are 14 residues in the CDR3. The chain's CDR3 is CAWSAETSYNEQFF. For the CDR3, the DNA is TGTGCCTGGAGTGCGGAAACCTCCTACAATGAGCAGTTCTTC.

The rearrangement uses TRBV4-3 and TRBJ1-6; maybe TRBD1 (6 bases). From germline, CDR1 is LGHNA and CDR2 YSLEER. Trimming removed 4 bases from V and 8 bases from J, with 9 bases in between. The CDR3 runs 13 residues. The CDR3 DNA is TGCGCCAGCAGCCTTCACAGGGATTCACCCCTCCACTTT. It translates to CASSLHRDSPLHF.

A few counts support this clonotype. The chain links TRBV10-3 to TRBJ2-3; D gene uncertain. The CDR3 is made up of 14 amino acids. The germline V and J ends were trimmed by 4 bases and 4 bases, with 12 bases remaining between them. Per germline, CDR1 ENHRY and CDR2 SYGVKD. In nucleotides, the CDR3 is TGTGCCATCAGTGTTGCAGCATATGCAGATACGCAGTATTTT. It encodes CAISVAAYADTQYF.

This clonotype has just a few counts. The chain is built from TRBV12-3 or TRBV12-4 and TRBJ2-7; D is ambiguous. The CDR3 has 12 residues. The V end was cut by 3 bases, the J end by 7 bases, with 10 bases between. CDR3 DNA: TGTGCCAGCAGTTTCCGTTTCCTGGAGCAGTACTTC. It is translated as CASSFRFLEQYF.

This clonotype was counted between two and nine times. The chain has TRBV5-8 and TRBJ2-3, with 16 bases matching TRBD2. Unmatched junction bases numbered 6, after V lost 3 bases and J lost 8 bases. Per the germline V gene, CDR1 is SGHTS and CDR2 is YDEGEE. The CDR3 covers 16 residues. CDR3 sequence reads: CASSSPGLAGGPTQYF. Here the CDR3 DNA reads TGTGCCAGCAGCTCACCGGGACTAGCGGGAGGGCCTACGCAGTATTTT.

J is TRBJ2-1 and V is TRBV7-2, with D possibly matching TRBD1 (6 bases). Per the germline V gene, CDR1 is SGHTA and CDR2 is FQGNSA. This CDR3 contains 14 residues. V was cut by 3 bases and J by 5 bases, with 11 bases left in between. The CDR3 region is CASSFSGQHNEQFF. The CDR3 nucleotides are TGTGCCAGCAGCTTCTCGGGACAACACAATGAGCAGTTCTTC.

In this sample, this clonotype turned up a few times. The chain combines TRBV30 with TRBJ1-3; D perhaps matches TRBD1 (5 bases). V was cut by 5 bases and J by 1 base, with 12 bases left in between. Per germline, CDR1 GTSNPN and CDR2 SVGIG (reference sequence). The CDR3 runs to 14 residues. The CDR3 loop is CAWDPTASGNTIYF. The CDR3 DNA reads TGTGCCTGGGACCCGACAGCTTCTGGAAACACCATATATTTT.

At least ten counts were recorded for this clonotype. The chain uses TRBV7-6 and TRBJ2-1; 9 bases agree with TRBD2. CDR3 length equals 17 residues. Germline assignment: CDR1 SGHVS and CDR2 FNYEAQ. Trimming removed 5 bases from V and 6 bases from J; junction bases left unmatched: 14. The chain's CDR3 is CASSPAAVPSGINEQFF. The CDR3 DNA reads TGTGCCAGCAGCCCCGCTGCCGTGCCTAGCGGGATCAATGAGCAGTTCTTC.

This clonotype was observed a handful of times. The chain couples TRBV11-2 to TRBJ2-2, with D unresolved. Deletions cut 7 bases from V and 6 bases from J, with 9 bases between. The V gene's germline CDR1 is SGHAT and CDR2 FQNNGV. The CDR3 runs 12 residues. The CDR3 spells CASTTYSGELFF. The CDR3 DNA reads as TGTGCCAGCACAACTTACTCCGGGGAGCTGTTTTTT.

This clonotype was seen a few times. CDR3: CASSSMRETEAFF. The DNA for the CDR3 is TGTGCCAGCAGCTCCATGAGGGAAACTGAAGCTTTCTTT. The chain joins TRBV7-9 to TRBJ1-1; D call uncertain. Trimming stripped 4 bases from V and 5 bases from J, with 11 bases between. Per the germline V gene, CDR1 is SEHNR and CDR2 is FQNEAQ (reference sequence). The CDR3 runs to 13 residues.

This rearrangement joins TRBV6-5 to TRBJ2-1; D is undetermined. The CDR3 is 13 amino acids. V was clipped by 7 bases and J by 8 bases, with 15 bases between them. Looked up from germline, CDR1 is MNHEY and CDR2 is SVGAGI. CDR3 amino acids: CASTSAGVYEQFF. In DNA form, the CDR3 reads TGTGCCAGCACTTCGGCCGGTGTCTATGAGCAGTTCTTC.

This clonotype was observed a few times. This chain connects TRBV24-1 to TRBJ2-7; D is tentatively TRBD1 or TRBD2 (5 bases each). The CDR3 is made up of 16 amino acids. Germline V gene sequence: CDR1 KGHDR, CDR2 SFDVKD. With 3 bases removed from V and 7 bases from J, the gap between germline ends came to 21 bases. CDR3 amino acids: CATSDGGRTRGEEQYF. DNA of the CDR3: TGTGCCACCAGTGATGGGGGACGGACACGAGGAGAGGAGCAGTACTTC.

The rearrangement uses TRBV6-5 and TRBJ2-7; 8 bases are shared with TRBD1. The V segment lost 4 bases and the J segment 3 bases; nucleotides outside the gene matches: 8. This CDR3 is 15 amino acids long. CDR1 and CDR2 from the germline V gene are MNHEY and SVGAGI. The CDR3 region is CASSFGQGVYYEQYF. CDR3 DNA sequence: TGTGCCAGCAGTTTCGGACAGGGCGTTTACTACGAGCAGTACTTC.

This clonotype was detected only once. This rearrangement joins TRBV29-1 to TRBJ1-1; 7 bases are a match to TRBD1. CDR1 is SQVTM and CDR2 is ANQGSEA in the germline V gene. This CDR3 is 12 amino acids long. Here the CDR3 DNA reads TGCGGAGCGGGACAGCAGAACACTGAAGCTTTCTTT. As protein: CGAGQQNTEAFF.

The chain links TRBV10-3 to TRBJ1-5; D is perhaps TRBD1 (5 bases). The CDR3 spans 14 residues. Trimming took off 5 bases at V and 2 bases at J, with 10 bases between the two ends. Germline-derived CDR1 and CDR2 are ENHRY and SYGVKD. The CDR3 DNA sequence: TGTGCCATCAGTCGGGACGGACGCAATCAGCCCCAGCATTTT. It encodes CAISRDGRNQPQHF.

This clonotype showed up just a few times. This chain connects TRBV14 to TRBJ2-5; D possibly corresponds to TRBD2 (5 bases). The germline V gene has CDR1 SGHDN and CDR2 FVKESK. V was clipped by 4 bases and J by 3 bases, with 12 bases between them. This CDR3 is built from 14 residues. DNA for the CDR3: TGTGCCAGCAGCCCGAGAACGGGGAAAGAGACCCAGTACTTC. This sequence encodes CASSPRTGKETQYF.

This rearrangement joins TRBV6-2 or TRBV6-3 to TRBJ2-3, with 7 bases identical to TRBD1. Trimming removed 5 bases from V and 3 bases from J; junction bases left unmatched: 8. CDR1 is MNHEY, CDR2 SVGEGT, per germline. This CDR3 is 15 amino acids long. This CDR3 reads CASSQSTGFTDTQYF. The CDR3 DNA reads as TGTGCCAGCAGTCAATCGACAGGGTTTACAGATACGCAGTATTTT.

The chain has TRBV29-1 and TRBJ2-1; the D gene is possibly TRBD2 (7 bases). Germline V CDR1 and CDR2: SQVTM, ANQGSEA. Trimming took off 5 bases at V and 5 bases at J, with 16 bases between the two ends. This CDR3 contains 14 residues. The chain's CDR3 is CSVHWGGPNNEQFF. For the CDR3, the DNA is TGCAGCGTTCATTGGGGGGGGCCAAACAATGAGCAGTTCTTC.

This chain uses TRBV5-4 with TRBJ1-2; TRBD1 might be the D (6 bases). This CDR3 contains 14 residues. Trimming took 4 bases from V and 4 from J, leaving 14 bases between them. CDR1 and CDR2 (germline): SGHNT, YYREEE (reference sequence). The CDR3 region is CASSARQERYGYTF. DNA of the CDR3: TGTGCCAGCAGCGCACGACAGGAGCGCTATGGCTACACCTTC.